This is a list of T cell receptor beta chains from one sample in a study of T cell responses to AZD1222 COVID-19 vaccine. Libraries were prepared by immunoSEQ multiplex PCR; TCRdb keeps only in-frame clonotypes and omits some of them. In the table there are some 280,000 clones, approximately 94% of which are singletons. The specimen comprised peripheral blood, sampled 28 days after the second AZD1222 dose. These TCRs come from an adult who received the AZD1222 COVID-19 vaccine. Both conserved end residues are part of each CDR3. The D gene is left open where the match is weak. For some rows the clone size is stated as once, few or many, or as a class when expanded; others skip it.

>TRBV10-2|TRBJ2-2|NA|NA
CASSVRANTGELFF
TGCGCCAGCAGTGTGCGGGCGAACACCGGGGAGCTGTTTTTT
>TRBV7-2|TRBJ2-1|NA|NA
CASSLGRDNEQFF
TGTGCCAGCAGCTTAGGCAGGGACAATGAGCAGTTCTTC
>TRBV28|TRBJ2-7|NA|TRBD1
CASSPDRGAYEQYF
TGTGCCAGCAGTCCGGACAGGGGAGCCTACGAGCAGTACTTC
>TRBV12-5|TRBJ2-1|NA|NA
CASGLVRGAEQFF
TGTGCTAGTGGTTTGGTACGTGGGGCGGAGCAGTTCTTC
>TRBV5-1|TRBJ1-1|NA|NA
CASSALGAEAFF
TGCGCCAGCAGCGCCTTGGGGGCTGAAGCTTTCTTT
>TRBV27|TRBJ1-5|NA|TRBD1
CASSSPGQGNQPQHF
TGTGCCAGCAGCTCCCCGGGACAGGGGAATCAGCCCCAGCATTTT
>TRBV9|TRBJ2-5|NA|TRBD2
CASSPRTSGMETQYF
TGTGCCAGCAGCCCGCGGACTAGCGGGATGGAGACCCAGTACTTC
>TRBV9|TRBJ2-2|NA|TRBD1
CASSARQGGTGELFF
TGTGCCAGCAGCGCACGACAGGGCGGCACCGGGGAGCTGTTTTTT
>TRBV6-2/TRBV6-3|TRBJ2-7|NA|NA
CASSDVYEQYF
TGTGCCAGCAGTGATGTGTACGAGCAGTACTTC
>TRBV5-6|TRBJ2-7|NA|TRBD1
CASSLQGQGSYEQYF
TGTGCCAGCAGCTTACAGGGACAGGGAAGCTACGAGCAGTACTTC
>TRBV5-4|TRBJ2-5|NA|TRBD2
CASSPGLAGGEETQYF
TGTGCCAGCAGCCCTGGACTAGCGGGAGGGGAGGAGACCCAGTACTTC
>TRBV5-1|TRBJ1-1|NA|NA
CASSFGGGFTEAFF
TGCGCCAGCAGCTTCGGGGGAGGGTTCACTGAAGCTTTCTTT
>TRBV2|TRBJ1-1|NA|NA
CASRRTVNTEAFF
TGTGCCAGCAGGCGGACAGTTAACACTGAAGCTTTCTTT
>TRBV28|TRBJ2-3|once|TRBD2
CASSPSGGAPDTQYF
TGTGCCAGCAGCCCTAGCGGGGGGGCCCCAGATACGCAGTATTTT
>TRBV5-1|TRBJ2-1|once|TRBD2
CASSFLAGSNNEQFF
TGCGCCAGCAGCTTTCTAGCGGGATCTAACAATGAGCAGTTCTTC
>TRBV13|TRBJ1-1|NA|NA
CASRLLGEGSTEAFF
TGTGCCAGCAGACTCCTTGGAGAGGGAAGCACTGAAGCTTTCTTT
>TRBV7-8|TRBJ2-1|NA|NA
CASSLTVGRSYNEQFF
TGTGCCAGCAGCTTAACCGTGGGGAGGTCCTACAATGAGCAGTTCTTC
>TRBV6-1|TRBJ1-5|NA|NA
CASSENGRAPNQPQHF
TGTGCCAGCAGTGAAAATGGGAGGGCCCCGAATCAGCCCCAGCATTTT
>TRBV19|TRBJ1-1|NA|TRBD1
CASKQGTGTEAFF
TGTGCCAGTAAACAGGGGACCGGCACTGAAGCTTTCTTT
>TRBV4-1|TRBJ2-1|NA|NA
CASSQAGSERASEQFF
TGCGCCAGCAGCCAAGCGGGTAGCGAGAGGGCCAGTGAGCAGTTCTTC
>TRBV9|TRBJ2-3|once|NA
CASSPQGWGKSTDTQYF
TGTGCCAGCAGCCCCCAGGGGTGGGGGAAAAGCACAGATACGCAGTATTTT
>TRBV30|TRBJ1-4|NA|TRBD1
CAWSGLRQGHNEKLFF
TGTGCCTGGAGCGGACTCCGACAGGGCCATAATGAAAAACTGTTTTTT
>TRBV5-1|TRBJ1-4|NA|NA
CASSFDPGRAVNEKLFF
TGCGCCAGCAGCTTTGATCCTGGGAGGGCAGTTAATGAAAAACTGTTTTTT
>TRBV28|TRBJ2-7|NA|TRBD2
CASSFSGRPPHEQYF
TGTGCCAGCAGTTTTAGCGGGAGGCCCCCCCACGAGCAGTACTTC